Following are 23 T cell receptor beta chains from one sample sequenced in a study of shared clonotypes between healthy human individuals. Here immunoSEQ multiplex PCR was the method, and the copy in TCRdb shows in-frame clones only, minus some. The data show around 600,000 clones, roughly 98% seen once. Naivety among CD8 cells was defined by CD45RO negativity and positive CCR7 selection, thereby excluding terminally differentiated effector memory CD45RA+ cells. Sequencing used naive CD8+ T cells sorted from blood. These receptors all come from a young man in good health.

A remark on this clone: Different DNA sequences within this sample yield the same CDR3. The rearrangement joins TRBV30 to TRBJ2-7; D is possibly TRBD2 (6 bases). Germline-derived CDR1 and CDR2 are GTSNPN and SVGIG (reference sequence). The CDR3 is made up of 11 amino acids. Trimming cost V 0 bases and J 7 bases, with 7 bases left between them. The CDR3 bases are TGTGCCTGGAGTGTGGCGGGAGAGCAGTACTTC. Residues: CAWSVAGEQYF.

This chain connects TRBV7-2 to TRBJ2-7; D is possibly TRBD1 or TRBD2 (7 bases each). The CDR3 is 13 residues long. V gave up 7 bases and J gave up 6 bases, with 16 bases separating them. Germline V gene lookup returns CDR1 SGHTA and CDR2 FQGNSA. The CDR3 DNA reads as TGTGCCAGCACCCAGGGAGGGGGCTTCGAGCAGTACTTC. This translates into CASTQGGGFEQYF.

The chain has TRBV6-5 and TRBJ2-3; no definite D call. The CDR3 loop spans 15 amino acids. Germline V gene lookup returns CDR1 MNHEY and CDR2 SVGAGI. Trimming pared 2 bases from V and 1 base from J, leaving 10 bases between. CDR3 amino acids: CASSYGRVGTDTQYF. In DNA, the CDR3 is TGTGCCAGCAGTTACGGAAGGGTGGGCACAGATACGCAGTATTTT.

The chain has TRBV2 and TRBJ2-7; 9 bases agree with TRBD1. The CDR3 runs to 15 residues. Germline CDR1 and CDR2: SNHLY and FYNNEI. V lost 6 bases to trimming and J lost 0 bases; unmatched junction nucleotides: 6. The CDR3 protein is CASSEQGANSYEQYF. The CDR3 DNA follows: TGTGCCAGCAGCGAACAGGGGGCGAACTCCTACGAGCAGTACTTC.

V gene TRBV2 combines with J gene TRBJ1-4; tentative D call: TRBD1 (6 bases). The length of the CDR3 is 14 residues. The germline gives CDR1 SNHLY, CDR2 FYNNEI. The ends were cut back, 8 bases at V and 3 bases at J, with 13 bases in the middle. CDR3 nucleotide sequence: TGTGCCAGCGCCCTGGAGGGGGCTAATGAAAAACTGTTTTTT. This gives the protein CASALEGANEKLFF.

The chain joins TRBV7-9 to TRBJ2-7; D ambiguous. The CDR3 has 12 residues. V lost 2 bases to trimming and J lost 6 bases, with 8 bases between them. Per germline, CDR1 SEHNR and CDR2 FQNEAQ (reference sequence). This CDR3 reads CASSLLTSEQYF. The CDR3 DNA follows: TGTGCCAGCAGCTTATTAACCTCCGAGCAGTACTTC.

This chain links TRBV5-1 with TRBJ2-2; 8 positions match TRBD1. Germline assignment: CDR1 SGHRS and CDR2 YFSETQ. The CDR3 spans 17 residues. Losses at the gene ends were 0 bases for V and 3 bases for J; bases not matched to a gene: 7. The CDR3 region has the DNA TGCGCCAGCAGCTTGGTCTGGCAGGGGGCGGACACCGGGGAGCTGTTTTTT. It codes for CASSLVWQGADTGELFF.

The rearrangement uses TRBV29-1 and TRBJ2-7; tentatively, D is TRBD1 (6 bases). CDR3 size: 13 residues. Trimming left V 0 bases short and J 8 bases short, with 14 bases between. Looked up from germline, CDR1 is SQVTM and CDR2 is ANQGSEA. This chain's CDR3 is CSVEDGGRSKQYF. The DNA of the CDR3 is TGCAGCGTTGAAGATGGGGGCCGGAGTAAGCAGTACTTC.

The CDR3 is CATGLAGLVEQFF. The CDR3, as DNA: TGTGCCACGGGACTAGCGGGATTGGTTGAGCAGTTCTTC. This sequence joins TRBV6-1 and TRBJ2-1, with 13 bases lining up with TRBD2. Trimming removed 10 bases from V and 9 bases from J; junction bases left unmatched: 6. This CDR3 contains 13 residues. Germline V gene data show CDR1 as MNHNS and CDR2 as SASEGT.

The chain joins TRBV10-2 to TRBJ2-5, with 7 bases fitting TRBD2. J was trimmed by 5 bases and V by 7 bases; bases with no gene match: 7. Looked up from germline, CDR1 is WSHSY and CDR2 is SAAADI. The CDR3 loop spans 13 amino acids. The CDR3 is CASNRGGPETQYF. CDR3 bases: TGCGCCAGCAACCGGGGAGGGCCGGAGACCCAGTACTTC.

The chain couples TRBV7-9 to TRBJ1-2; the D gene is possibly TRBD1 (5 bases). Per the germline V gene, CDR1 is SEHNR and CDR2 is FQNEAQ (reference sequence). V shed 5 bases and J shed 8 bases, with 21 bases lying between them. This CDR3 has 15 residues. CDR3 sequence: CASSLFRGPREGYTF. CDR3 DNA: TGTGCCAGCAGCCTATTTAGGGGCCCTCGGGAGGGCTACACCTTC.

This clone has a single count. This chain connects TRBV29-1 to TRBJ1-1, with TRBD1 matching over 7 bases. After removal of 7 bases from V and 4 bases from J, the junction contained 9 bases not matched to a gene. The CDR3 runs 13 residues. Germline CDR1 reads SQVTM; CDR2 reads ANQGSEA. The CDR3, as DNA: TGCAGCGCAAGCCGGGACAGAGTCACTGAAGCTTTCTTT. Protein: CSASRDRVTEAFF.

The rearrangement joins TRBV23-1 to TRBJ2-7, with a possible D match to TRBD1 (6 bases). TRBV23-1 is known as an ORF, though its function is uncertain. There are 18 residues in the CDR3. The V and J ends lost 0 bases and 0 bases respectively, with 18 bases between them. CDR3 sequence: CASSQSGRTAPISYEQYF. CDR3 DNA sequence: TGCGCCAGCAGTCAATCGGGTAGGACAGCCCCTATCTCCTACGAGCAGTACTTC.

This chain connects TRBV5-4 to TRBJ2-7; 9 bases agree with TRBD2. Germline lookup yields CDR1 SGHNT and CDR2 YYREEE (reference sequence). This CDR3 spans 15 amino acids. The V gene end was trimmed by 5 bases and the J gene end by 3 bases; junction bases not matched to a gene: 9. As DNA, the CDR3 is TGTGCCAGCAGGAGGTGGGGTAGCGGGGGCTACGAGCAGTACTTC. It specifies CASRRWGSGGYEQYF.

The genes are TRBV11-2 and TRBJ2-1, with 8 bases that match TRBD1. The CDR3 consists of 14 residues. With 3 bases clipped from V and 6 bases from J, the junction kept 4 bases outside the gene matches. Per the germline V gene, CDR1 is SGHAT and CDR2 is FQNNGV. The CDR3 reads CASSFTGGSNEQFF. Written as DNA, the CDR3 is TGTGCCAGCAGCTTTACAGGGGGAAGCAATGAGCAGTTCTTC.

This chain links TRBV28 with TRBJ2-1; possibly TRBD2 for D (6 bases). The CDR3 has 16 amino acids. Germline values: CDR1 MDHEN, CDR2 SYDVKM. The V and J ends lost 6 bases and 4 bases respectively, with 19 bases between them. CDR3 amino acids: CASRDPRGSGYNEQFF. In DNA, the CDR3 is TGTGCCAGCAGGGATCCTCGGGGTAGCGGATACAATGAGCAGTTCTTC. Looking up the rest from reference TRBV28 and TRBJ2-1 gives the full variable domain: DVKVTQSSRYLVKRTGEKVFLECVQDMDHENMFWYRQDPGLGLRLIYFSYDVKMKEKGDIPEGYSVSREKKERFSLILESASTNQTSMYLCASRDPRGSGYNEQFFGPGTRLTVL.

The chain combines TRBV11-2 with TRBJ2-5; 9 bases map to TRBD1. CDR1 and CDR2 (germline): SGHAT, FQNNGV. The CDR3 extends over 14 amino acids. The V segment lost 5 bases and the J segment 7 bases; nucleotides outside the gene matches: 8. For the CDR3, the DNA is TGTGCCAGCAGCCTACGGGACAGGGAAGGGACCCAGTACTTC. Translating gives CASSLRDREGTQYF.

Here the CDR3 reads CASSQFLTFQGTEQYF. CDR3 coding DNA: TGTGCCAGCAGCCAGTTTTTGACGTTCCAGGGAACCGAGCAGTACTTC. V and J are TRBV14 and TRBJ2-7; D might be TRBD1 (5 bases). The V and J ends lost 3 bases and 6 bases respectively, with 21 bases between them. The CDR3 is 16 amino acids. In germline, CDR1 is SGHDN, CDR2 FVKESK.

This clone was seen only once. The chain couples TRBV29-1 to TRBJ2-5; possibly TRBD2 for D (5 bases). The CDR3 totals 12 residues. Germline CDR1 and CDR2: SQVTM and ANQGSEA. Trimming removed 6 bases at V and 1 base at J, with 9 bases between. In DNA form, the CDR3 reads TGCAGCGTCCCGCGGGCCCAAGAGACCCAGTACTTC. This gives the protein CSVPRAQETQYF. The variable domain in full, completed from reference TRBV29-1 and TRBJ2-5, reads SAVISQKPSRDICQRGTSLTIQCQVDSQVTMMFWYRQQPGQSLTLIATANQGSEATYESGFVIDKFPISRPNLTFSTLTVSNMSPEDSSIYLCSVPRAQETQYFGPGTRLLVL.

V is TRBV7-9 and J is TRBJ1-2; D may be TRBD1 (5 bases). Trimming cost V 4 bases and J 3 bases, with 15 bases left between them. Germline V gene data show CDR1 as SEHNR and CDR2 as FQNEAQ (reference sequence). The CDR3 is 15 amino acids. The DNA for the CDR3 is TGTGCCAGCAGCTCCCAAGGAACAGGCTACTATGGCTACACCTTC. Encoded protein: CASSSQGTGYYGYTF.

The chain has TRBV19 and TRBJ1-1, with D uncertain. Germline V lookup: CDR1 LNHDA, CDR2 SQIVND (reference sequence). CDR3 size: 12 residues. V was shortened by 4 bases and J by 6 bases, with 9 bases between the two germline ends. In DNA form, the CDR3 reads TGTGCCAGTAGTAACCGGGGATCTGAAGCTTTCTTT. Protein: CASSNRGSEAFF.

The rearrangement links TRBV5-1 to TRBJ2-3, with D hard to call. V was cut by 1 base and J by 1 base, with 4 bases left in between. Germline lookup yields CDR1 SGHRS and CDR2 YFSETQ. The CDR3 is 13 amino acids. CDR3 amino acids: CASSLLGTDTQYF. The CDR3 DNA reads TGCGCCAGCAGCTTGTTAGGCACAGATACGCAGTATTTT.

The chain combines TRBV27 with TRBJ2-6; 8 bases match TRBD1. The CDR3 spans 18 residues. V was pared by 6 bases and J by 0 bases, with 10 bases of the junction left unmatched. CDR1 MNHEY and CDR2 SMNVEV come from the germline V gene (reference sequence). CDR3 residues: CASSVGQGPYSGANVLTF. The CDR3, as DNA: TGTGCCAGCAGCGTTGGACAGGGTCCCTACTCTGGGGCCAACGTCCTGACTTTC.